Sample share makes the clone carrying this TCR beta chain medium-sized. These data come from a study of HIV-infected children after antiretroviral therapy interruption. Across the whole study: Children had CD4+ above 500, viral load below 50 copies/ml, either treatment arm.

The treatment: PENTA 11 planned treatment interruption arm or continuous ART arm. A 3' RACE protocol on RNA, with unique molecular identifiers, produced the TCR library. TCRdb reanalysed the 3' RACE reads using MiXCR and keeps one entry per CDR3 protein. The sample lists approximately 4,400 distinct CDR3 sequences; about 4.4% were seen once. CDR1 and CDR2 (germline): GTSNPN, SVGIG (reference sequence). J lost 0 bases, V lost 0 bases, and 10 bases had no gene match. There are 17 residues in the CDR3. The sequence came from a pool of human donors with HIV. The chain uses TRBV30 and TRBJ1-1; TRBD1 agrees at 7 bases. Sequencing used CD45RO+ CD8+ T cells from PBMCs, pooled from several time points, obtained from a donor given antiretroviral therapy, either interrupted or continuous. Sample subset: memory CD8+ CD45RO+ CD45RA- T cells. The CDR3 DNA sequence: TGTGCCTGGAGTGTATTATATGGGACAGCAATGAACACTGAAGCTTTCTTT. It codes for CAWSVLYGTAMNTEAFF.